Listed below are T cell receptor beta chains from one sample, sequenced in a study of control samples from healthy donors and cancer patients. Some clones are missing from TCRdb's copy, which holds only in-frame ones; the method was immunoSEQ multiplex PCR. The table records some 200,000 clones, roughly 91% of them present only once. Source material: blood. The receptors come from a woman under 40 in good health. The CDR3 runs from the conserved cysteine through the conserved F or W. Fields, in order: clone size, V gene, J gene, D gene, CDR3 protein, CDR3 DNA. A D gene is named only where the DNA matches it firmly. Size is omitted from some rows. Given values are once, few, many or a class for expanded clones.

.	TRBV27	TRBJ1-1	TRBD1	CASSLSPARTGGTTEAFF	TGTGCCAGCAGTTTATCCCCCGCCAGGACAGGGGGGACCACTGAAGCTTTCTTT
.	TRBV27	TRBJ1-4	.	CASSLAGAPYEKLFF	TGTGCCAGCAGTTTAGCGGGGGCGCCGTATGAAAAACTGTTTTTT
.	TRBV30	TRBJ2-5	.	CAWSVGGLDGETQYF	TGTGCCTGGAGTGTAGGGGGACTGGACGGAGAGACCCAGTACTTC
once	TRBV19	TRBJ1-1	.	CASSFGNPGRGNTEAFF	TGTGCCAGTAGTTTTGGAAACCCGGGCAGGGGGAACACTGAAGCTTTCTTT
.	TRBV5-1	TRBJ2-5	TRBD2	CASSLASGGAIETQYF	TGCGCCAGCAGCTTGGCCAGCGGGGGGGCCATCGAGACCCAGTACTTC
.	TRBV6-5	TRBJ2-7	TRBD1	CASSYSTGGYEQYF	TGTGCCAGCAGTTACTCGACAGGGGGGTACGAGCAGTACTTC
.	TRBV19	TRBJ2-5	TRBD2	CASSILAGGEETQYF	TGTGCCAGTAGTATTCTAGCGGGAGGGGAAGAGACCCAGTACTTC
.	TRBV5-1	TRBJ2-7	.	CASSRTAPTYEQYF	TGCGCCAGCAGCAGGACAGCGCCCACCTACGAGCAGTACTTC
.	TRBV12-5	TRBJ1-3	.	CASGLGFSGNTIYF	TGTGCTAGTGGATTAGGATTCTCTGGAAACACCATATATTTT
few	TRBV25-1	TRBJ2-2	TRBD1	CASSALGTGENTGELFF	TGTGCCAGCAGTGCCCTCGGGACAGGGGAGAACACCGGGGAGCTGTTTTTT
once	TRBV24-1	TRBJ2-1	TRBD2	CATSDPAGNSYNEQFF	TGTGCCACCAGTGACCCAGCGGGAAACTCCTACAATGAGCAGTTCTTC
.	TRBV5-1	TRBJ2-5	.	CASSLGGSQETQYF	TGCGCCAGCAGCTTGGGAGGGTCCCAAGAGACCCAGTACTTC
.	TRBV9	TRBJ1-2	TRBD1	CASSGGTGLNYGYTF	TGTGCCAGCAGCGGAGGGACAGGTCTTAACTATGGCTACACCTTC
.	TRBV10-1	TRBJ1-2	.	CASSPDSNGYTF	TGCGCCAGCTCCCCGGACAGTAACGGCTACACCTTC
once	TRBV5-4	TRBJ1-3	.	CASSLERGGSGNTIYF	TGTGCCAGCAGCTTGGAGCGGGGGGGATCTGGAAACACCATATATTTT
.	TRBV7-3	TRBJ2-1	TRBD2	CASSLIAGSYNEQFF	TGTGCCAGCAGCTTAATAGCGGGCTCCTACAATGAGCAGTTCTTC
.	TRBV6-6	TRBJ1-1	TRBD1	CASSPDRANTEAFF	TGTGCCAGCAGTCCCGACAGGGCGAACACTGAAGCTTTCTTT
.	TRBV3-1/TRBV3-2	TRBJ2-7	.	CASSQESSYEQYF	TGTGCCAGCAGCCAGGAGAGCTCCTACGAGCAGTACTTC
.	TRBV6-1	TRBJ1-1	.	CASSDQENTEAFF	TGTGCCAGCAGTGATCAGGAGAACACTGAAGCTTTCTTT
.	TRBV6-4	TRBJ2-1	TRBD2	CASSETSGHSNEQFF	TGTGCCAGCAGTGAGACTAGCGGGCATTCCAATGAGCAGTTCTTC
.	TRBV18	TRBJ2-5	TRBD2	CASSRTAGVAETQYF	TGTGCCAGCTCACGAACAGCGGGAGTGGCAGAGACCCAGTACTTC
.	TRBV6-6	TRBJ2-3	TRBD2	CASSYSGLAGGDTQYF	TGTGCCAGCAGTTACTCGGGACTAGCGGGGGGGGATACGCAGTATTTT
.	TRBV28	TRBJ2-2	.	CASSLGVLVNGELFF	TGTGCCAGCAGTTTGGGGGTATTGGTGAACGGGGAGCTGTTTTTT
.	TRBV2	TRBJ1-3	.	CASDQQYSGNTIYF	TGTGCCAGCGACCAACAGTACTCTGGAAACACCATATATTTT
.	TRBV21-1	TRBJ2-1	.	CASSKRQGGSNEQFF	TGTGCCAGCAGCAAGCGACAGGGGGGGAGCAATGAGCAGTTCTTC
.	TRBV5-1	TRBJ2-3	.	CASSLGVSTDTQYF	TGCGCCAGCAGCTTGGGAGTTAGCACAGATACGCAGTATTTT
.	TRBV5-1	TRBJ1-5	.	CASSLVGDSNQPQHF	TGCGCCAGCAGCTTGGTGGGAGATAGCAATCAGCCCCAGCATTTT
.	TRBV5-6	TRBJ1-6	.	CASSLVLGGNNSPLHF	TGTGCCAGCAGCTTGGTCTTGGGGGGAAATAATTCACCCCTCCACTTT
.	TRBV6-5	TRBJ1-1	.	CASSYDRGDTEAFF	TGTGCCAGCAGTTACGATAGAGGGGACACTGAAGCTTTCTTT
.	TRBV7-8	TRBJ2-7	.	CASSFSGNSYEQYF	TGTGCCAGCAGCTTCTCCGGGAACTCCTACGAGCAGTACTTC
.	TRBV11-2	TRBJ2-5	TRBD2	CASSLDGGALETQYF	TGTGCCAGCAGCTTAGACGGGGGGGCCCTTGAGACCCAGTACTTC
.	TRBV11-2	TRBJ2-7	TRBD2	CASSYSGRDYEQYF	TGTGCCAGCAGCTATAGCGGGAGAGACTACGAGCAGTACTTC
.	TRBV10-3	TRBJ2-5	.	CAIRGAGETQYF	TGTGCCATCAGGGGGGCGGGGGAGACCCAGTACTTC
few	TRBV29-1	TRBJ2-7	.	CSVKEGRSEQYF	TGCAGCGTGAAGGAGGGGAGGAGCGAGCAGTACTTC
.	TRBV24-1	TRBJ2-1	TRBD2	CATSDLLSGNSYNEQFF	TGTGCCACCAGTGATTTACTTAGCGGGAACTCCTACAATGAGCAGTTCTTC